This T cell receptor beta chain was sequenced in a study of T-cell reconstitution after alpha-beta-depleted transplantation in children. Study conclusions and caveats: It was reported that alpha-beta T cells came from several hundred expanded graft clones (about two months after transplant). Several patients had high TCRbeta diversity at day 60; it came from surviving recipient T cells and thymic progenitors. T-cell numbers and diversity, one year after transplant, stemmed largely from T cells that were newly produced.

Looked up from germline, CDR1 is SGHAT and CDR2 is FQDESV (reference sequence). The germline V and J ends were trimmed by 4 bases and 11 bases, with 3 bases remaining between them. The CDR3 runs 8 residues. The authors prepared the TCRbeta library with unique molecular identifiers. A single record per CDR3 protein comes from TCRdb applying MiXCR to the PCR reads. The sample consists of 700,000 to 950,000 distinct CDR3 sequences, less than 20% of them appearing once. There are a few counts of this clonotype. Antigen specificity is unknown. Sequencing was performed on PBMCs, mostly from graft donor cells, taken 360 days after TCRalphabeta/CD19-depleted stem cell transplant. The chain recombines TRBV11-1 with TRBJ2-7; D is unresolved. This clonotype was sampled from a male patient under 18 who had a stem cell transplant for acute lymphoblastic leukemia, so the T cells may come from the graft donor. DNA for the CDR3: TGTGCCAGCAGCTCGGAGTACTTC. As protein: CASSSEYF.